The next 18 T cell receptor beta chains were all read from a single sample in a study of regulatory T cells in long-lasting Graves disease. Noted time point: newly diagnosed GD, antithyroid drugs for less than 3 months. Extracted RNA from PBMCs served as the source of the TCR library. Combining iRepertoire HTBI primers with Arm-PCR of CDR3 regions, the authors built TCR beta libraries. TCRdb reprocessed the multiplex PCR reads via MiXCR and lists one record per CDR3 protein. The sample contains roughly 530,000 distinct CDR3 sequences, about 15% of which appear only once. This sample also appeared in a second study, on T cells in Graves' hyperthyroidism and ophthalmopathy.

Sequencing was performed on peripheral blood mononuclear cells (PBMCs), taken at new diagnosis, from a patient treated with antithyroid drugs. The receptors come from a woman aged 35-60 years with Graves disease.

The sample holds many counts of this clonotype. The V and J genes are TRBV11-3 and TRBJ2-3; 9 nucleotides align to TRBD2. Unmatched junction bases numbered 10, after V lost 5 bases and J lost 1 base. The CDR3 contains 17 residues. Germline assignment: CDR1 SGHNT and CDR2 YENEEA. DNA for the CDR3: TGTGCCAGCAGCCTAATCGCGACTAGCGGCGGCACAGATACGCAGTATTTT. Amino acids: CASSLIATSGGTDTQYF.

This clonotype was picked up many times. This chain uses TRBV12-3 or TRBV12-4 with TRBJ1-1; D is unresolved. The CDR3 extends over 12 amino acids. V gave up 1 base and J gave up 11 bases, with 11 bases separating them. The CDR3 DNA reads as TGTGCCAGCAGTTTAGAGGCAGGATCCGCTTTCTTT. Translating gives CASSLEAGSAFF.

This clonotype was counted between two and nine times. The chain recombines TRBV9 with TRBJ2-2, with D tentatively TRBD1 or TRBD2 (5 bases each). The CDR3 is 15 residues long. Between the trimmed V and J ends, which lost 1 base and 4 bases, there was a span of 11 bases. Germline V gene lookup returns CDR1 SGDLS and CDR2 YYNGEE. CDR3 nucleotide sequence: TGTGCCAGCAGCGTATGGGACGGGGCCACCGGGGAGCTGTTTTTT. Residues: CASSVWDGATGELFF.

The CDR3, as DNA: TGTGCCAGCAGTGATATGCGTTCCTCTGGAAACACCATATATTTT. Its protein product is CASSDMRSSGNTIYF. V gene TRBV25-1 combines with J gene TRBJ1-3; D gene ambiguous. Trimming took 3 bases from V and 0 from J, leaving 9 bases between them. The germline CDR1 and CDR2 sequences are MGHDK and SYGVNS. The CDR3 loop spans 15 amino acids.

In this sample, this clonotype turned up a few times. The chain uses TRBV11-2 and TRBJ2-2, with TRBD2 matching 8 bases. Germline values: CDR1 SGHAT, CDR2 FQNNGV. Trimming cost V 5 bases and J 6 bases; bases outside gene matches: 14. The CDR3 totals 17 residues. The CDR3 nucleotides are TGTGCCAGCAGCCTATGGGTTGGTAGCGGGATCGCCGGGGAGCTGTTTTTT. Protein: CASSLWVGSGIAGELFF.

This clonotype was observed at least ten times. This chain uses TRBV5-4 with TRBJ2-3; D is unresolved. CDR3 length: 15 amino acids. Trimming took off 3 bases at V and 2 bases at J, with 13 bases between the two ends. CDR1 SGHNT and CDR2 YYREEE come from the germline V gene (reference sequence). The CDR3 region has the DNA TGTGCCAGCAGCTATTGGGTGGGTTCCACAGATACGCAGTATTTT. Its protein is CASSYWVGSTDTQYF. The full variable domain, completed using reference TRBV5-4 and TRBJ2-3, is ETGVTQSPTHLIKTRGQQVTLRCSSQSGHNTVSWYQQALGQGPQFIFQYYREEENGRGNFPPRFSGLQFPNYSSELNVNALELDDSALYLCASSYWVGSTDTQYFGPGTRLTVL.

The chain is built from TRBV12-3 or TRBV12-4 and TRBJ2-5, with TRBD2 matching over 9 bases. This CDR3 comprises 16 residues. Trimming cost V 10 bases and J 1 base; bases outside gene matches: 13. CDR3 residues: CATSLGSRGGQETQYF. CDR3 coding DNA: TGTGCCACTAGTTTAGGCTCGCGGGGGGGCCAAGAGACCCAGTACTTC.

A few counts support this clonotype. V is TRBV13 and J is TRBJ2-2; 10 bases line up with TRBD1. In germline, CDR1 is PRHDT, CDR2 FYEKMQ (reference sequence). CDR3 length: 16 amino acids. Trimming at V came to 5 bases and at J to 5 bases, leaving 8 bases not matched to a gene. The CDR3 nucleotides are TGTGCCAGCAGCCCCAGGGGGACAGGGGCTACCGGGGAGCTGTTTTTT. Translated: CASSPRGTGATGELFF.

The rearrangement joins TRBV6-5 to TRBJ2-2, with 13 bases aligning to TRBD2. The germline V gene has CDR1 MNHEY and CDR2 SVGAGI. Trimming at V came to 4 bases and at J to 2 bases, leaving 7 bases not matched to a gene. The CDR3 is 18 residues long. CDR3 loop: CASSWTSGGASNTGELFF. The CDR3 DNA sequence: TGTGCCAGCAGTTGGACTAGCGGGGGAGCCAGTAACACCGGGGAGCTGTTTTTT.

This clonotype was observed a few times. This chain uses TRBV18 with TRBJ1-1; possible D gene TRBD1, 5 bases. The CDR3 contains 18 residues. CDR1 KGHSH and CDR2 LQKENI come from the germline V gene. V was trimmed by 1 base and J by 0 bases, leaving 18 bases between them. CDR3 residues: CASSPLLSGEGMNTEAFF. DNA of the CDR3: TGTGCCAGCTCACCACTATTATCGGGGGAAGGGATGAACACTGAAGCTTTCTTT.

The genes are TRBV6-1 and TRBJ1-4; possibly TRBD1 for D (5 bases). V lost 5 bases and J 2 bases, leaving 15 bases between the germline ends. The CDR3 spans 16 residues. Germline V CDR1 and CDR2: MNHNS, SASEGT. CDR3 residues: CASSPSWGPTNEKLFF. The CDR3 nucleotides read TGTGCCAGCAGTCCGTCTTGGGGACCCACTAATGAAAAACTGTTTTTT.

Many counts were recorded for this clonotype. CDR3 residues: CASIDGSYNEQFF. In DNA form, the CDR3 reads TGTGCCAGCATTGACGGAAGTTACAATGAGCAGTTCTTC. The chain employs TRBV2 and TRBJ2-1; the D is unclear. This CDR3 has 13 amino acids. Germline values: CDR1 SNHLY, CDR2 FYNNEI. V was cut by 7 bases and J by 4 bases, with 11 bases left in between.

This clonotype has a count of ten or more. V and J are TRBV11-1 and TRBJ2-5, with a weak D call TRBD1 (5 bases). Trimming stripped 5 bases from V and 4 bases from J, with 20 bases between. Germline V gives CDR1 SGHAT, CDR2 FQDESV (reference sequence). The CDR3 has 16 amino acids. The DNA for the CDR3 is TGTGCCAGCAGCCCAATGGGCTTGATGGGGCGAGAGACCCAGTACTTC. Translated: CASSPMGLMGRETQYF.

This clonotype was detected many times. This chain links TRBV5-1 with TRBJ2-5; TRBD2 aligns across 7 bases. Unmatched junction bases numbered 10, after V lost 4 bases and J lost 7 bases. The CDR3 loop spans 14 amino acids. Looked up from germline, CDR1 is SGHRS and CDR2 is YFSETQ. The CDR3 loop is CASSGRGHGLTQYF. The CDR3 DNA sequence: TGCGCCAGCAGCGGGAGGGGTCACGGGTTGACCCAGTACTTC.

Ten or more counts support this clonotype. The V and J genes are TRBV14 and TRBJ1-2; D unresolved. Trimming pared 4 bases from V and 4 bases from J, leaving 10 bases between. From germline, CDR1 is SGHDN and CDR2 FVKESK. This CDR3 region has 13 residues. The CDR3 region is CASSPGLVYGYTF. The DNA for the CDR3 is TGTGCCAGCAGCCCAGGACTCGTCTATGGCTACACCTTC. Using reference TRBV14 and TRBJ1-2 for the parts outside the CDR3, the full variable domain is EAGVTQFPSHSVIEKGQTVTLRCDPISGHDNLYWYRRVMGKEIKFLLHFVKESKQDESGMPNNRFLAERTGGTYSTLKVQPAELEDSGVYFCASSPGLVYGYTFGSGTRLTVV.

This clonotype was seen a few times. The rearrangement links TRBV27 to TRBJ2-7; 7 bases are a match to TRBD1. The V and J ends lost 5 bases and 6 bases, in that order; junction bases with no gene match: 7. The CDR3 totals 13 residues. Germline lookup yields CDR1 MNHEY and CDR2 SMNVEV (reference sequence). CDR3 protein: CASSLYRGGEQYF. For the CDR3, the DNA is TGTGCCAGCAGTCTTTACAGGGGTGGCGAGCAGTACTTC.

In its sample, this clonotype was seen many times. J is TRBJ2-5 and V is TRBV5-1; TRBD2 matches 11 bases. The CDR3 extends over 16 amino acids. The ends lost 4 bases at V and 1 base at J; junction bases unmatched: 6. Germline CDR1 SGHRS, CDR2 YFSETQ. The CDR3 region has the DNA TGCGCCAGCAGCCCTCTAGCGGGGGGTGCCCAAGAGACCCAGTACTTC. Amino acids: CASSPLAGGAQETQYF.

This clonotype was counted at least ten times. The chain uses TRBV27 and TRBJ1-6; D ambiguous. With 9 bases removed from V and 4 bases from J, the gap between germline ends came to 7 bases. The CDR3 spans 12 residues. Per germline, CDR1 MNHEY and CDR2 SMNVEV (reference sequence). This CDR3 is CASSEYNSPLHF. CDR3 bases: TGTGCCAGTAGTGAATATAATTCACCCCTCCACTTT.